This TCR beta chain came from a study of blood T cell repertoires in COVID-19. On the study more broadly: Sample material is recorded as cDNA or gDNA derived from T cells, B-cell-depleted T cells, or PBMCs.

Authors' analysis steps: Amplification with reference gene primers provided the estimates of nucleated cell counts. The method was immunoSEQ multiplex PCR; TCRdb's version includes in-frame clones alone and lacks a portion of them. The DNA was the basis for D and trimming; V, J and clone size are from that table. This table has about 310,000 clones, roughly 90% appearing once. The Seattle site enrolled patients during active infection and followed them longitudinally. The CDR3 extends over 13 amino acids. Trimming shortened V by 3 bases and J by 7 bases, and 7 bases separated the two germline ends. Germline V CDR1 and CDR2: MRHNA, SNTAGT.

This chain connects TRBV6-4 to TRBJ1-6; D gene unclear. The sequence came from a woman aged 25 to 39 with COVID-19, enrolled during active disease. The specimen sequenced was peripheral blood. Written as DNA, the CDR3 is TGTGCCAGCAGTGAACGCGTAAATTCACCCCTCCACTTT. This encodes CASSERVNSPLHF.